The entry below describes one T cell receptor (beta chain). The repertoire was sequenced with immunoSEQ multiplex PCR; TCRdb's copy has only in-frame clones and lacks some. The sample yields 71,000 or so clones, less than 90% seen once. The junction had 5 bases not matched to a gene; V was cut back by 7 bases and J by 0 bases. CDR1 is MNHNS, CDR2 SASEGT, per germline. This CDR3 region has 14 residues. This specimen comes from a study of PD-L1 blockade in urothelial cancer. The clonotype comes from a man in his 60s with urothelial cancer. This specimen was PBMCs, taken around atezolizumab (anti-PD-L1) treatment. V gene TRBV6-1 combines with J gene TRBJ2-7; the match to TRBD1 covers 8 bases. CDR3 region: CASIGTGRSYEQYF. The DNA of the CDR3 is TGTGCCAGCATTGGGACAGGACGCTCCTACGAGCAGTACTTC.